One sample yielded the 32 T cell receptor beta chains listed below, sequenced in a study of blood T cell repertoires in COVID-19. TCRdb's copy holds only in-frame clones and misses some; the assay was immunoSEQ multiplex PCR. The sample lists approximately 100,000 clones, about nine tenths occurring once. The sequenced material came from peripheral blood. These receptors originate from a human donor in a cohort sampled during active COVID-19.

CDR3 nucleotide sequence: TGTGCCAGTAGTATATCCGGAGGAATAGGGAATGAGCAGTTCTTC. As protein: CASSISGGIGNEQFF. The rearrangement links TRBV19 to TRBJ2-1, with D perhaps matching TRBD2 (5 bases). The germline gives CDR1 LNHDA, CDR2 SQIVND (reference sequence). The CDR3 is made up of 15 amino acids. Trimming took 2 bases from V and 7 from J, leaving 15 bases between them. Variable domain in full (rest from reference TRBV19 and TRBJ2-1): DGGITQSPKYLFRKEGQNVTLSCEQNLNHDAMYWYRQDPGQGLRLIYYSQIVNDFQKGDIAEGYSVSREKKESFPLTVTSAQKNPTAFYLCASSISGGIGNEQFFGPGTRLTVL.

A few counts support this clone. As DNA, the CDR3 is TGTGCCAGCAGCTTAGACCCGGGGGTCTCACCCCTCCACTTT. This codes for CASSLDPGVSPLHF. J is TRBJ1-6 and V is TRBV7-2, with D maybe TRBD1 (5 bases). The CDR3 consists of 14 residues. Trimming pared 1 base from V and 10 bases from J, leaving 11 bases between. Germline CDR1 is SGHTA and CDR2 is FQGNSA.

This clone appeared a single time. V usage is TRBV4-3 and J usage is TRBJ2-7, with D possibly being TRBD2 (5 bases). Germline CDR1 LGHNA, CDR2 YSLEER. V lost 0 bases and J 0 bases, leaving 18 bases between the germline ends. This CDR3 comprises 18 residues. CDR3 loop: CASSQDVSSPLNSYEQYF. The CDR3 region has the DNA TGCGCCAGCAGCCAAGATGTCTCTAGCCCTCTTAACTCCTACGAGCAGTACTTC.

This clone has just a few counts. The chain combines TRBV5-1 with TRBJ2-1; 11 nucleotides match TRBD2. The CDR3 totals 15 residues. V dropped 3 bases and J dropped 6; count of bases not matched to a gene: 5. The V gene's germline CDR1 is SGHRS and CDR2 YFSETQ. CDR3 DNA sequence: TGCGCCAGCAGCTGGGGACTAGCGGACGGCAATGAGCAGTTCTTC. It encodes CASSWGLADGNEQFF.

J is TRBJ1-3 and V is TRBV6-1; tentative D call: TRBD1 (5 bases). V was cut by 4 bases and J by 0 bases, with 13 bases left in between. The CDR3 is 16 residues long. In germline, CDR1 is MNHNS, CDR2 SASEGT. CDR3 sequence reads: CASSALGANSGNTIYF. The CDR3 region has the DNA TGTGCCAGCAGTGCTTTAGGGGCGAACTCTGGAAACACCATATATTTT.

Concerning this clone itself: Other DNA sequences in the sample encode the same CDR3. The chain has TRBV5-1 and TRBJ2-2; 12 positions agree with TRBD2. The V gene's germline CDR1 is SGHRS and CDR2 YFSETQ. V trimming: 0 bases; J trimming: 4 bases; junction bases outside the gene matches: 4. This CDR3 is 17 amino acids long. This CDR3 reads CASSLVGLAGPTGELFF. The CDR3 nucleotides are TGCGCCAGCAGCTTGGTGGGACTAGCGGGTCCCACCGGGGAGCTGTTTTTT.

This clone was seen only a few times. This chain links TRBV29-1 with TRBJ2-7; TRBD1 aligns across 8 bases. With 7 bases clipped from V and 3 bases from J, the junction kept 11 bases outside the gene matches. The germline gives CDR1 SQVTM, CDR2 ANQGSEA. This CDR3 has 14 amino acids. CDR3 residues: CSALRQGTNYEQYF. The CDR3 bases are TGCAGCGCCCTCCGACAGGGGACCAACTACGAGCAGTACTTC.

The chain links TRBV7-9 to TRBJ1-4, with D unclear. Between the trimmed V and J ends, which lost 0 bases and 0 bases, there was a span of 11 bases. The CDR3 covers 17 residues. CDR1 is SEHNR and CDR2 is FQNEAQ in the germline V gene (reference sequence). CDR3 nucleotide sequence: TGTGCCAGCAGCTTAGCGAGTGGGCTCCCAACTAATGAAAAACTGTTTTTT. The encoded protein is CASSLASGLPTNEKLFF. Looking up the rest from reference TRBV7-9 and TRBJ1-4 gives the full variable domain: DTGVSQNPRHKITKRGQNVTFRCDPISEHNRLYWYRQTLGQGPEFLTYFQNEAQLEKSRLLSDRFSAERPKGSFSTLEIQRTEQGDSAMYLCASSLASGLPTNEKLFFGSGTQLSVL.

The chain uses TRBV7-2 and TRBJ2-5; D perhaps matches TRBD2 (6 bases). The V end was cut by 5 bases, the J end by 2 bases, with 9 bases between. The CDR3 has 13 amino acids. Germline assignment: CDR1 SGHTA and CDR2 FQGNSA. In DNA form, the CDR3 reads TGTGCCAGCAGCCGGGGACTGCAAGAGACCCAGTACTTC. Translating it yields CASSRGLQETQYF.

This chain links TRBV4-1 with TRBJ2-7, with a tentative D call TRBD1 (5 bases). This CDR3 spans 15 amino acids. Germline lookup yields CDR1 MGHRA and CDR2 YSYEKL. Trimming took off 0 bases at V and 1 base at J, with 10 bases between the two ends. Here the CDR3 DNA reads TGCGCCAGCAGCCAAGATGGGGCAGCTTCCTACGAGCAGTACTTC. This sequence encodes CASSQDGAASYEQYF.

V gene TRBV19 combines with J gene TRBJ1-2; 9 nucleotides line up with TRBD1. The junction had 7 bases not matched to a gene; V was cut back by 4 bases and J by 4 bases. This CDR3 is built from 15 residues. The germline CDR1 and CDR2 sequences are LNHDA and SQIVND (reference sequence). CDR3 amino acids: CASSTLLDRGYGYTF. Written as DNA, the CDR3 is TGTGCCAGTAGTACCCTTTTGGACAGGGGCTATGGCTACACCTTC.

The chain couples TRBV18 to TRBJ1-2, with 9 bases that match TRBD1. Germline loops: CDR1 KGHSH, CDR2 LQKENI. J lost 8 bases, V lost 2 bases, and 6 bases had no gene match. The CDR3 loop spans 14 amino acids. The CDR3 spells CASSPWGQGEGYTF. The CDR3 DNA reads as TGTGCCAGCTCACCATGGGGACAGGGTGAGGGCTACACCTTC.

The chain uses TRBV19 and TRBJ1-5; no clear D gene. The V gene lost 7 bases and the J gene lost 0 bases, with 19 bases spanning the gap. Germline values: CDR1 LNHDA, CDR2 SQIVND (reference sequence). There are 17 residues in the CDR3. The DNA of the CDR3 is TGTGCCAGTACTGGAAGCGGGGAAGTGAATAGCAATCAGCCCCAGCATTTT. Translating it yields CASTGSGEVNSNQPQHF.

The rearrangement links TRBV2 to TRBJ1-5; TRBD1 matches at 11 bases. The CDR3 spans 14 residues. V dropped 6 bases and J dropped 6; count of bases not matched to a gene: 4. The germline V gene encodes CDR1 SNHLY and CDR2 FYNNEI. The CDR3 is CASRGTGGRQPQHF. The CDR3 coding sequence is TGTGCCAGCAGAGGGACAGGGGGACGTCAGCCCCAGCATTTT.

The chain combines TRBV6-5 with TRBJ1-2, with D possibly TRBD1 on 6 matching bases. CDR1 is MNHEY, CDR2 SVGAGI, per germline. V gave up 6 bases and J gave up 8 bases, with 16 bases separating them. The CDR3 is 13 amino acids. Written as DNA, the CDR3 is TGTGCCAGCAGCGTGACAGGCCGGGACGGCTACACCTTC. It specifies CASSVTGRDGYTF.

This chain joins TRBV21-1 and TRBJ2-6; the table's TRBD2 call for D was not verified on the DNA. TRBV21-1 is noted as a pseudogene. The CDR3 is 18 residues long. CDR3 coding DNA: TGTGCCAGCAGCAAAGGGACTTGCCTATGTTCCGGGGCCAACGTCCTGACTTTC. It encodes CASSKGTCLCSGANVLTF.

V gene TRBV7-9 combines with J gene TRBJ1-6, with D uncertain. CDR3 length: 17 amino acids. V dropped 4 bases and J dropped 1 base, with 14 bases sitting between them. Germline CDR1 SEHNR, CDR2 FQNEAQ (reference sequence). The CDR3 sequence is CASSYRTGASYNSPLHF. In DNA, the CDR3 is TGTGCCAGCAGCTACCGGACGGGAGCATCCTATAATTCACCCCTCCACTTT.

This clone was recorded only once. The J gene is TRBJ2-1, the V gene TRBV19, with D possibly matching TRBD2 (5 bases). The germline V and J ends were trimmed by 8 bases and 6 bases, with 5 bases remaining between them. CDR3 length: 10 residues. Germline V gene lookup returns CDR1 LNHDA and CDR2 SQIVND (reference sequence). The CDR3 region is CASGSNEQFF. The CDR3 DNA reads TGTGCCAGTGGGAGCAATGAGCAGTTCTTC.

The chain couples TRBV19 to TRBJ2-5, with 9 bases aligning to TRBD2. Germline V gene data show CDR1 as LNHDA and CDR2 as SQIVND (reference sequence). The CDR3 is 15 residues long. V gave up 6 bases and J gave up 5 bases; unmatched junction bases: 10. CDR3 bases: TGTGCCAGTAGCCTCGGCGGGGGGGCCGGGGAGACCCAGTACTTC. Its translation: CASSLGGGAGETQYF.

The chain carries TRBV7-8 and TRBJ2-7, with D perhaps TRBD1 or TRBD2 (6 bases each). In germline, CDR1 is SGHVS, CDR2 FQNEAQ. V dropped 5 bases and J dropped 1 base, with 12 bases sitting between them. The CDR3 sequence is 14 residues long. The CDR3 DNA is TGTGCCAGCAGCCGAGGGGGAGGTTCCTACGAGCAGTACTTC. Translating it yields CASSRGGGSYEQYF.

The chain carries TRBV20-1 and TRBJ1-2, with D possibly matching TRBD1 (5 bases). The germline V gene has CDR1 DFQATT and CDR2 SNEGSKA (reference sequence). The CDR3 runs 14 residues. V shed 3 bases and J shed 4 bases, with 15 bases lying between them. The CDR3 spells CSASIGQGLYGYTF. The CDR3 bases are TGCAGTGCTAGTATAGGGCAGGGACTCTATGGCTACACCTTC.

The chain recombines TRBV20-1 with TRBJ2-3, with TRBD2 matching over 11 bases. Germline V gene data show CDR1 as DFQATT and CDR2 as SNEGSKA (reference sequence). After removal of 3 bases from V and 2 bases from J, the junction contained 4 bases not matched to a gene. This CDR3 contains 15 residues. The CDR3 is CSASALAGDTDTQYF. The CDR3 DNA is TGCAGTGCTAGTGCACTAGCGGGGGACACAGATACGCAGTATTTT.

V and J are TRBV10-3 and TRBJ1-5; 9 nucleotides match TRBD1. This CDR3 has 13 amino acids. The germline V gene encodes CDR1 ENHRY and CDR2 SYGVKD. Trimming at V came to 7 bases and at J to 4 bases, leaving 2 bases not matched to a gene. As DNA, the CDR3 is TGTGCCATCACACAGGGGGCAAATCAGCCCCAGCATTTT. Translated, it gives CAITQGANQPQHF.

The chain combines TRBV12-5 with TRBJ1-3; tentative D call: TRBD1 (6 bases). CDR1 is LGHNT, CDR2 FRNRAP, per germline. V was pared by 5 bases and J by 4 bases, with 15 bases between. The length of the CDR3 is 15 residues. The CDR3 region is CASGNHRVEGNTIYF. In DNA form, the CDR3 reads TGTGCTAGTGGTAACCACAGGGTTGAAGGAAACACCATATATTTT.

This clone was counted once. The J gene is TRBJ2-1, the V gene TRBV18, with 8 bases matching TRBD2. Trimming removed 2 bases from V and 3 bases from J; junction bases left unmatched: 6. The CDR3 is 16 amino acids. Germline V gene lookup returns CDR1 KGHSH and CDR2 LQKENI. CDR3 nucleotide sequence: TGTGCCAGCTCACCATTTAAAGCGGGAGTCTACAATGAGCAGTTCTTC. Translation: CASSPFKAGVYNEQFF.

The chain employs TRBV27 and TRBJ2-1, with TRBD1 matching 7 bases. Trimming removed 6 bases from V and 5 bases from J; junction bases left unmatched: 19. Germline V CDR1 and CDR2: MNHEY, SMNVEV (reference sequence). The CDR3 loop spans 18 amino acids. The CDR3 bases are TGTGCCAGCAGCCCCCGGGACAGAGCGACCCTACCGCACAATGAGCAGTTCTTC. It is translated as CASSPRDRATLPHNEQFF.

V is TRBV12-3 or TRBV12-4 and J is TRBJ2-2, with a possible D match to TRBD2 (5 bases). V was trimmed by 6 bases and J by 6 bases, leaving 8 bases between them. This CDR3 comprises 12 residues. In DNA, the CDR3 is TGTGCCAGCAGCGAGGGTTCCGGGGAGCTGTTTTTT. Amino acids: CASSEGSGELFF.

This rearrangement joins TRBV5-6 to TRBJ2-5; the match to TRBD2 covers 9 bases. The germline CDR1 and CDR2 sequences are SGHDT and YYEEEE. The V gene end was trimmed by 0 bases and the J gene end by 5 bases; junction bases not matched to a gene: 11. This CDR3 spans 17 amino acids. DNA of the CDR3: TGTGCCAGCAGCTTGGCCGACAGCCTAGCGGGAACGGAGACCCAGTACTTC. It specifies CASSLADSLAGTETQYF.

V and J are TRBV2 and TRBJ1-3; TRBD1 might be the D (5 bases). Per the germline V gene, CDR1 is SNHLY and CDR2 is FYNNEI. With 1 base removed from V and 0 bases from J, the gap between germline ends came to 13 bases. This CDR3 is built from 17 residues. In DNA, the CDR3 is TGTGCCAGCAGTGAAGGATGGGGCAGGACCTCTGGAAACACCATATATTTT. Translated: CASSEGWGRTSGNTIYF. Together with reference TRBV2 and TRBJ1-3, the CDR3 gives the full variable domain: EPEVTQTPSHQVTQMGQEVILRCVPISNHLYFYWYRQILGQKVEFLVSFYNNEISEKSEIFDDQFSVERPDGSNFTLKIRSTKLEDSAMYFCASSEGWGRTSGNTIYFGEGSWLTVV.

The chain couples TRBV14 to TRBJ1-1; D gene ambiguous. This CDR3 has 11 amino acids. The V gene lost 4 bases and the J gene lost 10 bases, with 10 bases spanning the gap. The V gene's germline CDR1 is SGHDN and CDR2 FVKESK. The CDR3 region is CASSLGGRAFF. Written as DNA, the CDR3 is TGTGCCAGCAGCCTTGGAGGGCGAGCTTTCTTT.

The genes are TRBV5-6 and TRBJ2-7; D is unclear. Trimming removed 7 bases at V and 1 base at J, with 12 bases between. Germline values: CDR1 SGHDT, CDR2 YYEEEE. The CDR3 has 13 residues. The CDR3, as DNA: TGTGCCAGCCTTATTACGGTATCCTACGAGCAGTACTTC. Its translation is CASLITVSYEQYF.

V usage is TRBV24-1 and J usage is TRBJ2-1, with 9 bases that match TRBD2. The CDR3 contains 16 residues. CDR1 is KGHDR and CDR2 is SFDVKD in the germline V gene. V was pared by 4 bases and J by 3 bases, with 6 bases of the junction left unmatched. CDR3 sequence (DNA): TGTGCCACCAGTGACCCAGCGGGGGGAAACTACAATGAGCAGTTCTTC. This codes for CATSDPAGGNYNEQFF.